This T cell receptor (beta chain) originates from a study of T cell changes during pregnancy in multiple sclerosis. Trimming shortened V by 5 bases and J by 0 bases, and 7 bases separated the two germline ends. This CDR3 is 13 amino acids long. CDR1 and CDR2 (germline): SGHAT, FQDESV (reference sequence). Generated by immunoSEQ multiplex PCR, the TCRdb table keeps only in-frame clones and is missing some. The table records over 55,000 clones, approximately 87% of them present only once. Sequenced sample: peripheral blood from another person, used as feeder cells. The clonotype originates from a human donor whose cells served as feeder cells for cultures in a pregnancy study. The chain has TRBV11-1 and TRBJ1-1; no definite D call. The CDR3 sequence is CASSPQLNTEAFF. The CDR3 DNA reads as TGTGCCAGCAGCCCACAGCTGAACACTGAAGCTTTCTTT. The full variable domain, completed using reference TRBV11-1 and TRBJ1-1, is EAEVAQSPRYKITEKSQAVAFWCDPISGHATLYWYRQILGQGPELLVQFQDESVVDDSQLPKDRFSAERLKGVDSTLKIQPAELGDSAMYLCASSPQLNTEAFFGQGTRLTVV.